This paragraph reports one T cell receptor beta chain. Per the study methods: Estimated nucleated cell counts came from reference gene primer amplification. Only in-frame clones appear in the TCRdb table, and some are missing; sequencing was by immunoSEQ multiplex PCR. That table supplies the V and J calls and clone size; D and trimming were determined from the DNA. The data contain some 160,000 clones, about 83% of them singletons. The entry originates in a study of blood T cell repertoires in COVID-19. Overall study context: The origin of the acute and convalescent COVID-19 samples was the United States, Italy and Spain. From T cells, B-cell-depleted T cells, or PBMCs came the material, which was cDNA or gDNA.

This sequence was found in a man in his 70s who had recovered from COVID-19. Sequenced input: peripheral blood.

The CDR3 coding sequence is TGTGCCAGCAGGACAGACTCCTACGAGCAGTACTTC. Protein product: CASRTDSYEQYF. The chain couples TRBV2 to TRBJ2-7; tentative D call: TRBD1 (5 bases). Germline lookup yields CDR1 SNHLY and CDR2 FYNNEI. The length of the CDR3 is 12 residues. V lost 6 bases, J lost 0 bases, and 6 bases lay in between.